This T cell receptor beta chain was sequenced for a study of post-analysis software for immune sequencing data. Overall study context: The cohort encompassed relapsing-remitting, secondary progressive and progressive-relapsing multiple sclerosis disease courses. Study-level results: Strong same-batch co-clustering of samples appeared with F measure clustering. A handful of TRBV segments were more frequent in patients than controls; TRBV5-6, TRBV5-1 and TRBV20-1 belonged to this group.

The CDR3 contains 14 residues. Looked up from germline, CDR1 is DFQATT and CDR2 is SNEGSKA (reference sequence). Trimming took off 6 bases at V and 3 bases at J, with 18 bases between the two ends. Tagging with unique molecular identifiers was a feature of the TCR beta cDNA libraries. With 1 to 10 million T cells as the source, roughly 0.5 million cDNA molecules resulted. One entry per CDR3 protein, called by TCRdb with MiXCR from the PCR reads. The repertoire holds about 430,000 distinct CDR3 sequences, with more than 30% as singletons. This clonotype was detected a few times. Its antigen is still unknown.

The sequenced material came from blood. The sequence derives from a girl aged 2 to 10 with multiple sclerosis. The chain employs TRBV20-1 and TRBJ2-7, with D possibly matching TRBD1 (6 bases). For the CDR3, the DNA is TGCAGTGCGGGGGCCGCGACCAGTTTCTACGAGCAGTACTTC. Translation: CSAGAATSFYEQYF.